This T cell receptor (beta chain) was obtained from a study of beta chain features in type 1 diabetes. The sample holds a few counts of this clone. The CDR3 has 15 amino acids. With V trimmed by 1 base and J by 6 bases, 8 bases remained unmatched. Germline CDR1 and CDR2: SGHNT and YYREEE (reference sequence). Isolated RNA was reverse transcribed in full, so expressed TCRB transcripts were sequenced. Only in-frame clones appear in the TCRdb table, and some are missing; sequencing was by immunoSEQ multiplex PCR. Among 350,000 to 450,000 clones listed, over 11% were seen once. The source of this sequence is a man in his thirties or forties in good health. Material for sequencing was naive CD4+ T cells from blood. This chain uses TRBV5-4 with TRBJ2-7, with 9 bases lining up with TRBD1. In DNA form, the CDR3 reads TGTGCCAGCAGCTTGTGGGACAGGGTTACATCCGAGCAGTACTTC. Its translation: CASSLWDRVTSEQYF.